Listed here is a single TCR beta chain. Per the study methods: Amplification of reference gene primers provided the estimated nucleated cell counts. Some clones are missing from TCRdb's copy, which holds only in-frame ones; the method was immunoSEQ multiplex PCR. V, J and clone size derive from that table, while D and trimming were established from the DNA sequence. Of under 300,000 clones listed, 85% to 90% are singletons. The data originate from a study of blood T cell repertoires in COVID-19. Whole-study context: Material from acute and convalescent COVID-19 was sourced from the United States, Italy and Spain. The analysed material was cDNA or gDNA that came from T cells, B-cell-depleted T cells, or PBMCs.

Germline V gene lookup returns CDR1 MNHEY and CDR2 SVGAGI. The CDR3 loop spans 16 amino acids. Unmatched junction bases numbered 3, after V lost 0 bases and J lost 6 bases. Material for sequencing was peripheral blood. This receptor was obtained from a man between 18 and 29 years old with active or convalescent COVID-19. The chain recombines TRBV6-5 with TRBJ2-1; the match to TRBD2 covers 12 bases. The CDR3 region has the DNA TGTGCCAGCAGTTACTCGGCTAGCGGGAGGGCCAATGAGCAGTTCTTC. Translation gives CASSYSASGRANEQFF.